These 29 T cell receptor beta chains were sequenced from one sample in a study of fetal regulatory T cell absence and autoimmunity. Here immunoSEQ multiplex PCR was the method, and the copy in TCRdb shows in-frame clones only, minus some. The top ten clones hold 2% of a sample with approximately 94,000 clones, less than 80% of them seen once. Sequences were obtained from pancreas tissue. Every receptor here comes from a male donor with IPEX syndrome.

The count of this clone is one. The V gene is TRBV6-6, the J gene TRBJ1-2, with D maybe TRBD1 (5 bases). In germline, CDR1 is MNHNY, CDR2 SVGAGI (reference sequence). V was cut by 6 bases and J by 7 bases, with 18 bases left in between. This CDR3 is built from 14 residues. In DNA, the CDR3 is TGTGCCAGCAGCTTTCCGGGACGGGGGAGTGGCTACACCTTC. Its translation: CASSFPGRGSGYTF.

This chain uses TRBV5-1 with TRBJ1-6, with 9 bases matching TRBD1. The V gene end was trimmed by 5 bases and the J gene end by 7 bases; junction bases not matched to a gene: 4. CDR1 is SGHRS and CDR2 is YFSETQ in the germline V gene. This CDR3 is 14 amino acids long. CDR3: CASSRGQGNSPLHF. DNA for the CDR3: TGCGCCAGCAGTAGGGGACAGGGCAATTCACCCCTCCACTTT.

A few counts support this clone. The chain uses TRBV18 and TRBJ1-5; 7 bases map to TRBD1. In germline, CDR1 is KGHSH, CDR2 LQKENI. The CDR3 loop spans 16 amino acids. V shed 6 bases and J 0 bases; nucleotides not matched to a gene: 8. CDR3 in DNA: TGTGCCAGCTCGAATGACAGGGCATATAGCAATCAGCCCCAGCATTTT. Translation gives CASSNDRAYSNQPQHF.

The rearrangement joins TRBV30 to TRBJ2-7; 10 nucleotides align to TRBD1. CDR1 and CDR2 (germline): GTSNPN, SVGIG (reference sequence). The CDR3 contains 15 residues. V lost 2 bases to trimming and J lost 3 bases; unmatched junction nucleotides: 7. CDR3 nucleotide sequence: TGTGCCTGGAGTCCCGCGGGACAGGGGAACTACGAGCAGTACTTC. Translating gives CAWSPAGQGNYEQYF.

The chain couples TRBV2 to TRBJ1-4; 7 bases fit TRBD1. V trimming: 3 bases; J trimming: 1 base; junction bases outside the gene matches: 2. This CDR3 contains 15 residues. From germline, CDR1 is SNHLY and CDR2 FYNNEI. The CDR3 DNA sequence: TGTGCCAGCAGTGATAGGACAGGAACTAATGAAAAACTGTTTTTT. It yields the protein CASSDRTGTNEKLFF.

J is TRBJ2-1 and V is TRBV4-1; TRBD2 matches 12 bases. With 0 bases clipped from V and 7 bases from J, the junction kept 7 bases outside the gene matches. The germline V gene encodes CDR1 MGHRA and CDR2 YSYEKL. The CDR3 runs 17 residues. The CDR3 region is CASSQEWVTSGGNEQFF. The CDR3 region has the DNA TGCGCCAGCAGCCAAGAGTGGGTGACTAGCGGGGGAAATGAGCAGTTCTTC.

This rearrangement joins TRBV5-1 to TRBJ2-7, with 13 bases lining up with TRBD2. CDR1 is SGHRS, CDR2 YFSETQ, per germline. The V segment lost 4 bases and the J segment 0 bases; nucleotides outside the gene matches: 10. This CDR3 contains 18 residues. The CDR3 region has the DNA TGCGCCAGCAGCCCGACTAGCGGGAGGAGGATATACTCCTACGAGCAGTACTTC. The encoded protein is CASSPTSGRRIYSYEQYF. Looking up the rest from reference TRBV5-1 and TRBJ2-7 gives the full variable domain: KAGVTQTPRYLIKTRGQQVTLSCSPISGHRSVSWYQQTPGQGLQFLFEYFSETQRNKGNFPGRFSGRQFSNSRSEMNVSTLELGDSALYLCASSPTSGRRIYSYEQYFGPGTRLTVT.

The chain employs TRBV27 and TRBJ2-7, with D possibly being TRBD1 or TRBD2 (5 bases each). V shed 7 bases and J shed 6 bases, with 22 bases lying between them. The CDR3 contains 15 residues. Germline CDR1 MNHEY, CDR2 SMNVEV (reference sequence). As DNA, the CDR3 is TGTGCCAGCACCCCACGAGGGGAGTGCTTTTTCGAGCAGTACTTC. Residues: CASTPRGECFFEQYF.

The chain carries TRBV6-6 and TRBJ1-1, with a tentative D call TRBD1 (5 bases). The CDR3 is 14 residues long. Between the trimmed V and J ends, which lost 2 bases and 4 bases, there was a span of 11 bases. Germline CDR1 MNHNY, CDR2 SVGAGI (reference sequence). CDR3 protein: CASSYDRWGTEAFF. In DNA, the CDR3 is TGTGCCAGCAGTTACGACAGATGGGGCACTGAAGCTTTCTTT.

A word on this clone: The identical CDR3 is also encoded by other nucleotide sequences in the sample. The chain recombines TRBV4-1 with TRBJ2-1, with 9 bases fitting TRBD2. Germline CDR1 reads MGHRA; CDR2 reads YSYEKL. The CDR3 is 15 amino acids. After removal of 0 bases from V and 4 bases from J, the junction contained 1 base not matched to a gene. This CDR3 is CASSQDSGSYNEQFF. In DNA, the CDR3 is TGCGCCAGCAGCCAAGATAGCGGGAGTTACAATGAGCAGTTCTTC.

The rearrangement links TRBV9 to TRBJ1-4; a possible D gene is TRBD1 (6 bases). Trimming cost V 2 bases and J 8 bases, with 13 bases left between them. CDR1 is SGDLS and CDR2 is YYNGEE in the germline V gene. This CDR3 comprises 14 residues. Here the CDR3 DNA reads TGTGCCAGCAGCGTCTGGGCAGGGGACGAAAAACTGTTTTTT. The encoded protein is CASSVWAGDEKLFF. The entire variable domain, with the rest obtained from reference TRBV9 and TRBJ1-4, is as follows: DSGVTQTPKHLITATGQRVTLRCSPRSGDLSVYWYQQSLDQGLQFLIQYYNGEERAKGNILERFSAQQFPDLHSELNLSSLELGDSALYFCASSVWAGDEKLFFGSGTQLSVL.

The V and J genes are TRBV4-1 and TRBJ1-1, with 8 bases identical to TRBD1. The CDR3 is 16 amino acids. J gave up 6 bases and V 3 bases, and 12 bases lay outside the gene matches. Germline CDR1 and CDR2: MGHRA and YSYEKL. For the CDR3, the DNA is TGCGCCAGCAGCCACCTACGCAGGGGGCGCAGCGCTGAAGCTTTCTTT. Protein product: CASSHLRRGRSAEAFF.

This clone was counted between two and nine times. This chain joins TRBV6-5 and TRBJ2-3, with TRBD2 identical over 9 bases. Germline V gene lookup returns CDR1 MNHEY and CDR2 SVGAGI. Germline trimming cut 2 bases from V and 4 bases from J; bases unmatched to any gene: 4. The CDR3 totals 15 residues. CDR3 sequence reads: CASSYDGTSPDTQYF. Written as DNA, the CDR3 is TGTGCCAGCAGTTACGATGGGACTAGCCCAGATACGCAGTATTTT.

This clone was observed a few times. The V call is TRBV7-9, the J call TRBJ1-2, with 9 bases that match TRBD1. Germline CDR1 is SEHNR and CDR2 is FQNEAQ (reference sequence). The CDR3 has 16 residues. With V trimmed by 1 base and J by 2 bases, 5 bases remained unmatched. CDR3 amino acids: CASSLGNTGGNYGYTF. The CDR3 coding sequence is TGTGCCAGCAGCTTAGGGAATACAGGGGGCAACTATGGCTACACCTTC.

The chain recombines TRBV12-5 with TRBJ2-1, with 8 bases aligning to TRBD2. This CDR3 has 19 residues. The J segment lost 0 bases and the V segment lost 0 bases, leaving 10 bases of the junction unmatched. The germline V gene has CDR1 LGHNT and CDR2 FRNRAP. The CDR3 is CASGLVRGVAGFSYNEQFF. CDR3 sequence (DNA): TGTGCTAGTGGTTTGGTACGTGGGGTAGCGGGGTTCTCCTACAATGAGCAGTTCTTC.

The chain uses TRBV5-6 and TRBJ1-2; no clear D gene. Germline-derived CDR1 and CDR2 are SGHDT and YYEEEE. CDR3 length: 16 residues. V lost 0 bases to trimming and J lost 11 bases, with 23 bases between them. As DNA, the CDR3 is TGTGCCAGCAGCTTGGCCGGTACAGATTTTACTATCGGGTACACCTTC. Its translation: CASSLAGTDFTIGYTF.

In this sample, this clone turned up once. The chain employs TRBV5-1 and TRBJ1-2, with TRBD1 matching over 10 bases. After removal of 0 bases from V and 5 bases from J, the junction contained 1 base not matched to a gene. From germline, CDR1 is SGHRS and CDR2 YFSETQ. The length of the CDR3 is 14 residues. The CDR3 DNA sequence: TGCGCCAGCAGCTTGGCGGACAGGGGGTATGGCTACACCTTC. This codes for CASSLADRGYGYTF.

This chain links TRBV30 with TRBJ2-5; TRBD2 matches 9 bases. The V gene end was trimmed by 5 bases and the J gene end by 2 bases; junction bases not matched to a gene: 0. Germline CDR1 and CDR2: GTSNPN and SVGIG (reference sequence). This CDR3 is built from 12 residues. CDR3: CAWGLAQETQYF. In nucleotides, the CDR3 is TGTGCCTGGGGACTAGCGCAAGAGACCCAGTACTTC.

This clone was seen a handful of times. The rearrangement uses TRBV29-1 and TRBJ1-2; D uncertain. Trimming cost V 4 bases and J 1 base, with 7 bases left between them. Germline CDR1 and CDR2: SQVTM and ANQGSEA. This CDR3 has 12 amino acids. This chain's CDR3 is CSVGRINYGYTF. The CDR3 DNA reads TGCAGCGTTGGACGGATTAACTATGGCTACACCTTC.

The chain couples TRBV13 to TRBJ2-3; 10 bases agree with TRBD2. The CDR3 covers 17 residues. CDR1 is PRHDT, CDR2 FYEKMQ, per germline (reference sequence). Unmatched junction bases numbered 6, after V lost 0 bases and J lost 3 bases. This chain's CDR3 is CASSLGASGRGTDTQYF. CDR3 bases: TGTGCCAGCAGCTTAGGCGCCAGCGGGAGGGGGACAGATACGCAGTATTTT.

This rearrangement joins TRBV4-2 to TRBJ2-7, with 11 bases aligning to TRBD2. CDR1 is LGHNA and CDR2 is YNFKEQ in the germline V gene. The CDR3 totals 16 residues. V was clipped by 0 bases and J by 11 bases; unmatched bases: 12. This chain's CDR3 is CASSQDALELAGVEYF. DNA of the CDR3: TGTGCCAGCAGCCAAGATGCTCTCGAACTAGCGGGGGTTGAGTACTTC.

The V and J genes are TRBV7-9 and TRBJ2-7, with TRBD1 as a possible D gene (5 bases). CDR3 length equals 12 residues. Germline assignment: CDR1 SEHNR and CDR2 FQNEAQ (reference sequence). V was trimmed by 5 bases and J by 5 bases, leaving 10 bases between them. CDR3: CASSQGRNEQYF. The CDR3 DNA reads TGTGCCAGCAGCCAGGGTCGGAACGAGCAGTACTTC.

V usage is TRBV5-6 and J usage is TRBJ1-1; no clear D gene. Germline V gene sequence: CDR1 SGHDT, CDR2 YYEEEE. Trimming stripped 2 bases from V and 0 bases from J, with 8 bases between. This CDR3 has 14 residues. The CDR3 nucleotides are TGTGCCAGCAGCTTTAAGGCCATGAACACTGAAGCTTTCTTT. This translates into CASSFKAMNTEAFF.

The chain uses TRBV9 and TRBJ2-5, with D possibly TRBD2 on 7 matching bases. The germline V gene encodes CDR1 SGDLS and CDR2 YYNGEE. The CDR3 spans 15 residues. V was pared by 0 bases and J by 5 bases, with 14 bases between. The CDR3 region has the DNA TGTGCCAGCAGCGTAGCGGGGGGCCTTTTTGAGACCCAGTACTTC. This gives the protein CASSVAGGLFETQYF.

The chain has TRBV30 and TRBJ1-5; D is unclear. The V gene's germline CDR1 is GTSNPN and CDR2 SVGIG (reference sequence). The CDR3 consists of 13 residues. V gave up 1 base and J gave up 5 bases, with 9 bases separating them. This CDR3 reads CAWSGQADQPQHF. CDR3 coding DNA: TGTGCCTGGAGTGGCCAGGCAGATCAGCCCCAGCATTTT.

The rearrangement joins TRBV30 to TRBJ2-3, with D unresolved. With 0 bases removed from V and 0 bases from J, the gap between germline ends came to 4 bases. Germline V CDR1 and CDR2: GTSNPN, SVGIG (reference sequence). The CDR3 loop spans 13 amino acids. CDR3: CAWSVGSTDTQYF. The CDR3, as DNA: TGTGCCTGGAGTGTCGGTAGCACAGATACGCAGTATTTT.

This chain uses TRBV19 with TRBJ1-2; 12 positions agree with TRBD1. The trim removed 10 bases at V and 8 bases at J, leaving 8 bases unmatched. CDR3 length equals 13 residues. The germline CDR1 and CDR2 sequences are LNHDA and SQIVND (reference sequence). Here the CDR3 reads CATKGQGAEGYTF. The CDR3 DNA follows: TGTGCCACCAAGGGACAGGGGGCGGAGGGCTACACCTTC.

V gene TRBV18 combines with J gene TRBJ1-1; 8 bases map to TRBD1. V trimming: 6 bases; J trimming: 3 bases; junction bases outside the gene matches: 3. CDR1 KGHSH and CDR2 LQKENI come from the germline V gene. The CDR3 spans 13 residues. CDR3 nucleotides: TGTGCCAGCTCGTCGGACAGGGACACTGAAGCTTTCTTT. Protein sequence: CASSSDRDTEAFF.

This clone was observed a handful of times. The V and J genes are TRBV14 and TRBJ1-4, with 9 bases identical to TRBD1. Germline values: CDR1 SGHDN, CDR2 FVKESK. The CDR3 contains 16 residues. V shed 2 bases and J 0 bases; nucleotides not matched to a gene: 1. The CDR3 region has the DNA TGTGCCAGCAGCCAAACAGGGGGCGCAACTAATGAAAAACTGTTTTTT. Amino acids: CASSQTGGATNEKLFF.